The clone carrying this TCR beta chain was seen a few times. Its antigen is as yet unknown. The sample originates from a study of T cell responses to AZD1222 COVID-19 vaccine. Background on the study: Second doses were pooled across both intervals (about 4 or about 12 weeks). Regarding the study as a whole: Most donors were white British and more were female, and clonal diversity was possibly underestimated. Spike-specific TCR breadth and depth grew following two AZD1222 doses.

With 5 bases removed from V and 2 bases from J, the gap between germline ends came to 9 bases. The CDR3 consists of 14 residues. Germline CDR1 is MGHRA and CDR2 is YSYEKL. Sequencing was performed with immunoSEQ multiplex PCR; in TCRdb, only in-frame clones are kept and a portion is missing. The repertoire holds 72,000 or so clones, with approximately 81% as singletons. This sequence was found in an adult in good health. The chain carries TRBV4-1 and TRBJ2-2; perhaps TRBD2 as D (6 bases). This sample comprised peripheral blood, obtained on day 0 of AZD1222 vaccination. This CDR3 is CASSWGLNTGELFF. CDR3 in DNA: TGCGCCAGCAGCTGGGGACTCAACACCGGGGAGCTGTTTTTT.